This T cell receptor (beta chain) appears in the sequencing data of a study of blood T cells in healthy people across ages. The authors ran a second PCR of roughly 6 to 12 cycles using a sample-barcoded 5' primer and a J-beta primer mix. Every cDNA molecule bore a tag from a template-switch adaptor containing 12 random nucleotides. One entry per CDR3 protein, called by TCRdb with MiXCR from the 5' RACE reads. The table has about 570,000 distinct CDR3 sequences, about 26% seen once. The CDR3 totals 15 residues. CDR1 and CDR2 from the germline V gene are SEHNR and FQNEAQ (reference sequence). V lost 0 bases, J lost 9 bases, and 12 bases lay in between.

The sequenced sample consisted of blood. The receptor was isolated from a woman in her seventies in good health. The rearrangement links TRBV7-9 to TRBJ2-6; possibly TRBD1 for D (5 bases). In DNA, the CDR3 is TGTGCCAGCAGCTTAGCCACAGGCCCTCTCAACGTCCTGACTTTC. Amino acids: CASSLATGPLNVLTF.